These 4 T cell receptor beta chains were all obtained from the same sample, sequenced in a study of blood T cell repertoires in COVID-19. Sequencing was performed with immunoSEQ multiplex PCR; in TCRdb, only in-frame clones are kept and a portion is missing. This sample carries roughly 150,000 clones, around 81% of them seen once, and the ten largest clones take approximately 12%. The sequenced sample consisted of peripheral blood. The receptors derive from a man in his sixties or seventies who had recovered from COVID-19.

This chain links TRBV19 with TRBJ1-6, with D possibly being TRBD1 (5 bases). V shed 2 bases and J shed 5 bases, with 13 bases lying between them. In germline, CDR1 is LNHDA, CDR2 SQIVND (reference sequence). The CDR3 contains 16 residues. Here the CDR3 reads CASSITFRVNNSPLHF. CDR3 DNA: TGTGCCAGTAGTATAACCTTCAGGGTCAATAATTCACCCCTCCACTTT. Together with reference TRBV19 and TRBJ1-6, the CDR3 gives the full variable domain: DGGITQSPKYLFRKEGQNVTLSCEQNLNHDAMYWYRQDPGQGLRLIYYSQIVNDFQKGDIAEGYSVSREKKESFPLTVTSAQKNPTAFYLCASSITFRVNNSPLHFGNGTRLTVT.

CDR3 residues: CASNPRDRDYEQYF. In DNA, the CDR3 is TGTGCCAGCAACCCCCGGGACAGAGATTACGAGCAGTACTTC. The V and J genes are TRBV7-8 and TRBJ2-7, with TRBD1 identical over 7 bases. Germline CDR1 and CDR2: SGHVS and FQNEAQ. V lost 7 bases to trimming and J lost 4 bases; unmatched junction nucleotides: 10. This CDR3 spans 14 amino acids.

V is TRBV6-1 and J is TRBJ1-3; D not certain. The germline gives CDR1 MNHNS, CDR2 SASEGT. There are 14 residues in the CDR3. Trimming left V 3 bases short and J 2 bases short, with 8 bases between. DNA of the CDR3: TGTGCCAGCAGTGAGCAGACTGCTGGAAACACCATATATTTT. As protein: CASSEQTAGNTIYF.

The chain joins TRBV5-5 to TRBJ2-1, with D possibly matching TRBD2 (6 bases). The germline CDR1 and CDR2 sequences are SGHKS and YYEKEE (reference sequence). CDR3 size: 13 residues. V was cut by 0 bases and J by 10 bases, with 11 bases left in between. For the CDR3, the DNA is TGTGCCAGCAGCTTGGGCGGGACGCCCGAGCAGTTCTTC. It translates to CASSLGGTPEQFF.